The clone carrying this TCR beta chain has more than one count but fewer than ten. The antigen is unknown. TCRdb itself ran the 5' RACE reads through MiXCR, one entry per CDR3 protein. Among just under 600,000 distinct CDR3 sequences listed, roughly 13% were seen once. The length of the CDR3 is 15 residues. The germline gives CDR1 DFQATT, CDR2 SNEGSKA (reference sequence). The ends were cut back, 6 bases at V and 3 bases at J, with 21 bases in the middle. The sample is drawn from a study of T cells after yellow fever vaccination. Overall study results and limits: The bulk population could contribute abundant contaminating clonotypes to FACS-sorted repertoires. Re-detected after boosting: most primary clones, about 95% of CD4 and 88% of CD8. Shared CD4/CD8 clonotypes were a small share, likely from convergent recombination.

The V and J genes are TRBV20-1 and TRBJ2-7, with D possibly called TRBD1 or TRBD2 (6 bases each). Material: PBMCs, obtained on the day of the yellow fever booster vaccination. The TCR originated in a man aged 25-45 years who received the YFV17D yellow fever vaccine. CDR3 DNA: TGCAGTGCCCCGATGGGGGGCGCGTCCGGCTACGAGCAGTACTTC. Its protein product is CSAPMGGASGYEQYF.